One sample yielded the 17 T cell receptor beta chains listed below, sequenced in a study of blood T cell repertoires in COVID-19. Produced via immunoSEQ multiplex PCR; TCRdb's table is partial and in-frame only. The sample includes around 100,000 clones, over 80% of them seen just once. Material for sequencing was peripheral blood. The receptors here all came from a man aged 45 to 65 with active or convalescent COVID-19.

CDR3 coding DNA: TGTGCCAGCAGCCCCTCAGACGGGTTGCGTGTCTACTTC. It codes for CASSPSDGLRVYF. V gene TRBV9 combines with J gene TRBJ2-4; no clear D. Germline V gene sequence: CDR1 SGDLS, CDR2 YYNGEE. Trimming took 4 bases from V and 16 from J, leaving 21 bases between them. The CDR3 extends over 13 amino acids.

This rearrangement joins TRBV27 to TRBJ1-1; D not resolved. The V and J ends lost 4 bases and 1 base respectively, with 7 bases between them. The CDR3 length is 13 residues. Per germline, CDR1 MNHEY and CDR2 SMNVEV (reference sequence). CDR3 coding DNA: TGTGCCAGCAGTTATCGGGAGAACACTGAAGCTTTCTTT. As protein: CASSYRENTEAFF.

This chain connects TRBV19 to TRBJ1-1; tentatively, D is TRBD1 (6 bases). From germline, CDR1 is LNHDA and CDR2 SQIVND (reference sequence). This CDR3 comprises 16 residues. The germline V and J ends were trimmed by 6 bases and 0 bases, with 17 bases remaining between them. For the CDR3, the DNA is TGTGCCAGTAGGCTAGAAGTAGGGGGGGTGAACACTGAAGCTTTCTTT. Residues: CASRLEVGGVNTEAFF. Complete variable domain (other parts from reference TRBV19 and TRBJ1-1): DGGITQSPKYLFRKEGQNVTLSCEQNLNHDAMYWYRQDPGQGLRLIYYSQIVNDFQKGDIAEGYSVSREKKESFPLTVTSAQKNPTAFYLCASRLEVGGVNTEAFFGQGTRLTVV.

The rearrangement links TRBV6-6 to TRBJ2-5; 7 nucleotides line up with TRBD1. Germline CDR1 and CDR2: MNHNY and SVGAGI (reference sequence). The CDR3 is 16 residues long. After removal of 3 bases from V and 5 bases from J, the junction contained 12 bases not matched to a gene. The CDR3 loop reads CASSYPPGQLGETQYF. DNA of the CDR3: TGTGCCAGCAGTTATCCGCCGGGACAGCTCGGGGAGACCCAGTACTTC.

The rearrangement links TRBV3-1 (or the pseudogene TRBV3-2) to TRBJ1-6; D unresolved. V shed 0 bases and J shed 4 bases, with 4 bases lying between them. CDR1 is LGHDT and CDR2 is YNNKEL in the germline V gene (reference sequence). The CDR3 loop spans 14 amino acids. The CDR3 spells CASSQDVYNSPLHF. The CDR3 DNA sequence: TGTGCCAGCAGCCAAGACGTGTATAATTCACCCCTCCACTTT.

This clone appeared once. The chain employs TRBV9 and TRBJ1-6; 9 positions agree with TRBD1. Germline V gene lookup returns CDR1 SGDLS and CDR2 YYNGEE. Trimming took 3 bases from V and 4 from J; bases not matched to a gene: 11. The length of the CDR3 is 18 residues. The CDR3 DNA follows: TGTGCCAGCAGCGGTCAACTCGGGACAGGGATGTATAATTCACCCCTCCACTTT. Translation gives CASSGQLGTGMYNSPLHF.

The chain recombines TRBV7-2 with TRBJ2-1, with 9 bases matching TRBD1. CDR1 is SGHTA and CDR2 is FQGNSA in the germline V gene. J was trimmed by 2 bases and V by 3 bases; bases with no gene match: 2. There are 15 residues in the CDR3. The CDR3: CASSLRQGAYNEQFF. As DNA, the CDR3 is TGTGCCAGCAGCTTGAGACAGGGGGCCTACAATGAGCAGTTCTTC.

The rearrangement uses TRBV30 and TRBJ2-1, with TRBD1 as a possible D gene (5 bases). Germline V gives CDR1 GTSNPN, CDR2 SVGIG (reference sequence). Trimming pared 1 base from V and 0 bases from J, leaving 19 bases between. The CDR3 is made up of 18 amino acids. The CDR3 DNA reads TGTGCCTGGAGTGGAGTAAGGGCCCAGGGAAGCTCCTACAATGAGCAGTTCTTC. It encodes CAWSGVRAQGSSYNEQFF. The full variable domain, its missing parts supplied by reference TRBV30 and TRBJ2-1, is SQTIHQWPATLVQPVGSPLSLECTVEGTSNPNLYWYRQAAGRGLQLLFYSVGIGQISSEVPQNLSASRPQDRQFILSSKKLLLSDSGFYLCAWSGVRAQGSSYNEQFFGPGTRLTVL.

The chain recombines TRBV24-1 with TRBJ2-1; 11 nucleotides align to TRBD2. Trimming at V came to 3 bases and at J to 7 bases, leaving 22 bases not matched to a gene. Looked up from germline, CDR1 is KGHDR and CDR2 is SFDVKD. This CDR3 spans 21 amino acids. The CDR3 loop reads CATSDPQRGTSGSYGWNEQFF. The CDR3 region has the DNA TGTGCCACCAGTGATCCCCAAAGGGGAACTAGCGGGAGCTATGGATGGAATGAGCAGTTCTTC.

The chain couples TRBV19 to TRBJ1-2; weak D call: TRBD1 (5 bases). Looked up from germline, CDR1 is LNHDA and CDR2 is SQIVND (reference sequence). The CDR3 is made up of 13 amino acids. Trimming cost V 3 bases and J 1 base, with 6 bases left between them. The CDR3 region is CASSMGLNYGYTF. CDR3 DNA sequence: TGTGCCAGTAGTATGGGACTTAACTATGGCTACACCTTC.

A single count supports this clone. V is TRBV5-1 and J is TRBJ2-1, with D possibly matching TRBD2 (6 bases). Germline V gene sequence: CDR1 SGHRS, CDR2 YFSETQ. CDR3 size: 16 residues. Trimming took 5 bases from V and 6 from J, leaving 21 bases between them. CDR3 protein: CASRRTLSEGLNEQFF. CDR3 sequence (DNA): TGCGCCAGCAGACGGACTTTGTCGGAGGGTCTCAATGAGCAGTTCTTC.

V usage is TRBV10-1 and J usage is TRBJ2-1; D unclear. Trimming removed 0 bases from V and 9 bases from J, with 6 bases in between. The length of the CDR3 is 12 residues. The V gene's germline CDR1 is WNHNN and CDR2 SYGVQD (reference sequence). The CDR3 loop is CASSESTTEQFF. DNA for the CDR3: TGCGCCAGCAGTGAGTCAACTACTGAGCAGTTCTTC.

The CDR3 reads CASSDYRGYGYTF. The CDR3 DNA sequence: TGTGCCAGCAGCGATTACAGGGGGTATGGCTACACCTTC. V usage is TRBV5-4 and J usage is TRBJ1-2; 8 nucleotides agree with TRBD1. Germline V CDR1 and CDR2: SGHNT, YYREEE (reference sequence). Trimming removed 4 bases from V and 5 bases from J; junction bases left unmatched: 4. The CDR3 sequence is 13 residues long. Full variable domain (missing parts from reference TRBV5-4 and TRBJ1-2): ETGVTQSPTHLIKTRGQQVTLRCSSQSGHNTVSWYQQALGQGPQFIFQYYREEENGRGNFPPRFSGLQFPNYSSELNVNALELDDSALYLCASSDYRGYGYTFGSGTRLTVV.

This clone has only a few counts. The chain employs TRBV15 and TRBJ2-7; the match to TRBD2 covers 9 bases. Germline CDR1 is LNHNV and CDR2 is YYDKDF (reference sequence). V shed 1 base, J shed 5 bases, and the junction held 6 bases outside the gene matches. The CDR3 extends over 15 amino acids. The CDR3 nucleotides are TGTGCCACCAGCAGAGTAGGACTAGCGACTGACGAGCAGTACTTC. This translates into CATSRVGLATDEQYF.

This chain uses TRBV24-1 with TRBJ1-2; weak D call: TRBD1 (6 bases). V was pared by 5 bases and J by 2 bases, with 17 bases between. The CDR3 extends over 16 amino acids. Germline V gene lookup returns CDR1 KGHDR and CDR2 SFDVKD. The CDR3: CATSGMDSQSNYGYTF. CDR3 bases: TGTGCCACCAGTGGGATGGACAGTCAATCAAACTATGGCTACACCTTC.

The chain carries TRBV6-5 and TRBJ2-7; 7 nucleotides agree with TRBD1. There are 13 residues in the CDR3. With 7 bases clipped from V and 3 bases from J, the junction kept 6 bases outside the gene matches. Germline CDR1 MNHEY, CDR2 SVGAGI. The CDR3 DNA is TGTGCCAGCACCCGGACAGGTAGCTACGAGCAGTACTTC. This sequence encodes CASTRTGSYEQYF.

The chain employs TRBV5-4 and TRBJ1-4; D is uncertain. The CDR3 runs to 15 residues. Germline CDR1 SGHNT, CDR2 YYREEE (reference sequence). V lost 0 bases and J 4 bases, leaving 10 bases between the germline ends. The CDR3 nucleotides are TGTGCCAGCAGCTTGGATCAGGCCTATAATGAAAAACTGTTTTTT. Protein product: CASSLDQAYNEKLFF.